A selection of T cell receptor beta chains follows, all from one sample in a study of neurological immune-mediated disorders. TCRdb independently ran MiXCR on the 5' RACE reads; one entry per CDR3 protein. The sample has roughly 75,000 distinct CDR3 sequences, roughly 2.6% seen once. Sequencing used PBMCs. Receptors were obtained from a woman in her twenties or thirties with multiple sclerosis. Each CDR3 is given with its conserved first and last residue. The D gene is left open where the match is weak. The size entry gives once, few or many counts, or a class when the clone is expanded.

abundance	v_gene	j_gene	d_gene	CDR3nt	CDR3aa
many	TRBV7-2	TRBJ1-2	NA	TGTGCCAGCAGCTCTCGGACAGAAGCCTATGGCTACACCTTC	CASSSRTEAYGYTF
many	TRBV6-5	TRBJ1-5	NA	TGTGCCAGTCAAATAACAGTTAATCAGCCCCAGCATTTT	CASQITVNQPQHF
many	TRBV12-3/TRBV12-4	TRBJ1-1	NA	TGTGCCAGCAGTACGATTGGAGGGAGATACACTGAAGCTTTCTTT	CASSTIGGRYTEAFF
many	TRBV6-2/TRBV6-3	TRBJ2-7	NA	TGTGCCAGCACCTATCCAGCCTACGAGCAGTACTTC	CASTYPAYEQYF
few	TRBV11-2	TRBJ2-5	NA	TGTGCCAGCAGCTTACTCCAGGGAGGAGAGACCCAGTACTTC	CASSLLQGGETQYF
many	TRBV7-2	TRBJ1-3	NA	TGTGCCAGCAGCCGTTCCTACATCGCGGACACCATATATTTT	CASSRSYIADTIYF
many	TRBV10-3	TRBJ1-5	NA	TGTGCCATCAGCCGTGGTGGGAATAGCAATCAGCCCCAGCATTTT	CAISRGGNSNQPQHF
many	TRBV7-9	TRBJ2-1	TRBD2	TGTGCCAGCAGCCAACAGACTAGCGGGAGCTCTAAAAATGAGCAGTTCTTC	CASSQQTSGSSKNEQFF
few	TRBV18	TRBJ1-2	NA	TGTGCCAGCGACGACAAGGGCCGAAGAGGCTACACCTTC	CASDDKGRRGYTF
many	TRBV24-1	TRBJ2-1	NA	TGTGCCACCAGTGATAGAACTAGTGGCTCCTACAATGAGCAGTTCTTC	CATSDRTSGSYNEQFF
many	TRBV2	TRBJ2-7	TRBD2	TGTGCCAGCAGTGCCTTCATGTTTCGAGGGACTAGCCCTCCCTACGAGCAGTACTTC	CASSAFMFRGTSPPYEQYF
many	TRBV12-3/TRBV12-4	TRBJ2-1	TRBD2	TGTGCCAGCAGTTTAAGGTTGGGACTAGCGGGAGGTAATGAGCAGTTCTTC	CASSLRLGLAGGNEQFF
many	TRBV12-3/TRBV12-4	TRBJ2-7	TRBD1	TGTGCCAGCAGACCCCCCGGGACAGCCGACTACGAGCAGTACTTC	CASRPPGTADYEQYF
few	TRBV6-5	TRBJ1-5	NA	TGTGCCAGCAGCGACACCTATAGCAATCAGCCCCAGCATTTT	CASSDTYSNQPQHF
many	TRBV7-2	TRBJ2-5	NA	TGTGCCAGCAGCTTCACAGGGCCGGGGGAGACCCAGTACTTC	CASSFTGPGETQYF
many	TRBV20-1	TRBJ2-3	NA	TGCAGTGCTAGTAGGCACGGCGACACAGATACGCAGTATTTT	CSASRHGDTDTQYF
many	TRBV7-2	TRBJ2-1	NA	TGTGCCAGCAGCTTATTTAGATCTCCTGCCAATGAGCAGTTCTTC	CASSLFRSPANEQFF
many	TRBV12-3/TRBV12-4	TRBJ1-5	TRBD1	TGTGCCAGCAGCCGAACAGGGGACGGGCAGCCCCAGCATTTT	CASSRTGDGQPQHF
many	TRBV12-3/TRBV12-4	TRBJ1-5	NA	TGTGCCAGCAGTTTTTACGGACAATTAAATCAGCCCCAGCATTTT	CASSFYGQLNQPQHF
many	TRBV29-1	TRBJ1-1	TRBD1	TGCAGCGGAGACCGGGACAGGGTAGAAGCTTTCTTT	CSGDRDRVEAFF
many	TRBV6-6	TRBJ2-2	TRBD1	TGTGCCAGCAGTTACGGACAGGGGGACACCGGGGAGCTGTTTTTT	CASSYGQGDTGELFF
many	TRBV12-3/TRBV12-4	TRBJ2-2	NA	TGTGCCAGCAGTTTAGGGATGGGCGGGGAGCTGTTTTTT	CASSLGMGGELFF
many	TRBV7-8	TRBJ1-3	NA	TGTGCCAGCACTGTGGGGGGGATTGGAAACACCATATATTTT	CASTVGGIGNTIYF
many	TRBV12-3/TRBV12-4	TRBJ2-1	NA	TGTGCCAGCAGTTTAGTAGGGGGGTCCTACAATGAGCAGTTCTTC	CASSLVGGSYNEQFF
many	TRBV7-2	TRBJ2-3	NA	TGTGCCAGCAAACCTACCCCCGGACACAGCACAGATACGCAGTATTTT	CASKPTPGHSTDTQYF
many	TRBV29-1	TRBJ1-1	NA	TGCAGCGTTGGGACAGCGAACACTGAAGCTTTCTTT	CSVGTANTEAFF
many	TRBV20-1	TRBJ2-7	NA	TGCAGTGCTAGAGAAGGATCCAGGGGCTACGAGCAGTACTTC	CSAREGSRGYEQYF
many	TRBV5-1	TRBJ1-6	TRBD1	TGCGCCAGCAGACCCGGGACAGGGGGAAGTGAGTCCCTCCACTTT	CASRPGTGGSESLHF
many	TRBV4-3	TRBJ2-2	NA	TGCGCCAGCAGCCTCGGGGACAATCTTTACACCGGGGAGCTGTTTTTT	CASSLGDNLYTGELFF
many	TRBV20-1	TRBJ2-7	TRBD2	TGCAGTGCTCCTCGAGGGCTAGCGGACTTCTCCTACGAGCAGTACTTC	CSAPRGLADFSYEQYF
many	TRBV3-1	TRBJ2-7	TRBD1	TGTGCCAGCAGCCCCTGGGACAGGTCCTACGAGCAGTACTTC	CASSPWDRSYEQYF
many	TRBV20-1	TRBJ1-6	NA	TGCAGTGCCAGAGCGGTCAGCTATAATTCACCCCTCCACTTT	CSARAVSYNSPLHF
many	TRBV6-2/TRBV6-3	TRBJ2-3	NA	TGTGCCGTATCAGGGGCGACAGATACGCAGTATTTT	CAVSGATDTQYF
many	TRBV10-3	TRBJ2-3	TRBD2	TGTGCCAGCACGCGGGAGGGCCTTAGAGATACGCAGTATTTT	CASTREGLRDTQYF
many	TRBV7-9	TRBJ2-7	NA	TGTGCCAGCAGCGAGGGACTTAACTACGAGCAGTACTTC	CASSEGLNYEQYF
many	TRBV10-3	TRBJ2-5	NA	TGTGCAACCGGCACCGAACAAGAGACCCAGTACTTC	CATGTEQETQYF